Shown below are 15 T cell receptor beta chains from a single sample sequenced in a study of blood T cell repertoires in COVID-19. The assay was immunoSEQ multiplex PCR, and TCRdb's table has in-frame clones only and misses some. The sample yields roughly 110,000 clones, about 90% seen once. The source material was peripheral blood. These receptor sequences come from a woman between 50 and 59 years old with acute or convalescent COVID-19.

The J gene is TRBJ2-3, the V gene TRBV5-1, with a possible D match to TRBD1 (5 bases). In germline, CDR1 is SGHRS, CDR2 YFSETQ. Trimming took 3 bases from V and 7 from J, leaving 12 bases between them. The CDR3 runs to 13 residues. The CDR3 DNA reads TGCGCCAGCAGCTACGACAGCCCTAATACGCAGTATTTT. It translates to CASSYDSPNTQYF. The full variable domain, its missing parts supplied by reference TRBV5-1 and TRBJ2-3, is KAGVTQTPRYLIKTRGQQVTLSCSPISGHRSVSWYQQTPGQGLQFLFEYFSETQRNKGNFPGRFSGRQFSNSRSEMNVSTLELGDSALYLCASSYDSPNTQYFGPGTRLTVL.

The V call is TRBV7-9, the J call TRBJ2-2; no reliable D call. The germline V gene encodes CDR1 SEHNR and CDR2 FQNEAQ (reference sequence). This CDR3 is built from 14 residues. Trimming left V 6 bases short and J 2 bases short, with 10 bases between. CDR3 loop: CASSGATNTGELFF. For the CDR3, the DNA is TGTGCCAGCAGTGGTGCTACCAACACCGGGGAGCTGTTTTTT.

The genes are TRBV30 and TRBJ1-3, with 7 bases matching TRBD1. The germline CDR1 and CDR2 sequences are GTSNPN and SVGIG (reference sequence). The CDR3 spans 14 residues. After removal of 2 bases from V and 4 bases from J, the junction contained 5 bases not matched to a gene. The CDR3 DNA reads as TGTGCCTGGAGTTTCTCAGGGGGAGGAAACACCATATATTTT. It encodes CAWSFSGGGNTIYF.

The chain combines TRBV30 with TRBJ1-5, with D perhaps matching TRBD1 (6 bases). Trimming left V 1 base short and J 1 base short, with 14 bases between. CDR1 and CDR2 (germline): GTSNPN, SVGIG (reference sequence). CDR3 length equals 16 residues. CDR3 region: CAWSAQGTLSNQPQHF. Here the CDR3 DNA reads TGTGCCTGGAGTGCCCAGGGGACACTCAGCAATCAGCCCCAGCATTTT.

The CDR3 spells CASSLDRGTEAFF. Written as DNA, the CDR3 is TGTGCCAGCAGCCTTGACAGGGGCACTGAAGCTTTCTTT. This sequence joins TRBV5-4 and TRBJ1-1; 8 nucleotides match TRBD1. CDR3 size: 13 residues. J lost 4 bases, V lost 4 bases, and 3 bases had no gene match. The V gene's germline CDR1 is SGHNT and CDR2 YYREEE (reference sequence).

The chain is built from TRBV24-1 and TRBJ2-1, with 7 bases that match TRBD1. V lost 5 bases and J lost 5; bases outside the gene matches: 8. Germline V gives CDR1 KGHDR, CDR2 SFDVKD. The CDR3 has 15 amino acids. CDR3 amino acids: CATSALPGTDNEQFF. As DNA, the CDR3 is TGTGCCACCAGTGCGCTACCGGGGACAGACAATGAGCAGTTCTTC.

J is TRBJ2-3 and V is TRBV9, with 8 bases matching TRBD2. This CDR3 contains 15 residues. The trim removed 0 bases at V and 6 bases at J, leaving 6 bases unmatched. Germline V gene lookup returns CDR1 SGDLS and CDR2 YYNGEE. CDR3 loop: CASSVGAGGSDTQYF. CDR3 DNA: TGTGCCAGCAGCGTAGGGGCGGGGGGTTCGGATACGCAGTATTTT.

The chain joins TRBV5-4 to TRBJ2-7; the match to TRBD1 covers 7 bases. Trimming cost V 4 bases and J 5 bases; bases outside gene matches: 12. Germline V gene lookup returns CDR1 SGHNT and CDR2 YYREEE (reference sequence). The CDR3 is 15 residues long. The CDR3 is CASSHRDSLFHEQYF. The CDR3 DNA follows: TGTGCCAGCAGCCACCGGGACAGTCTATTTCACGAGCAGTACTTC. The full variable domain, with the rest looked up from reference TRBV5-4 and TRBJ2-7, is ETGVTQSPTHLIKTRGQQVTLRCSSQSGHNTVSWYQQALGQGPQFIFQYYREEENGRGNFPPRFSGLQFPNYSSELNVNALELDDSALYLCASSHRDSLFHEQYFGPGTRLTVT.

The chain combines TRBV13 with TRBJ2-1, with D possibly being TRBD1 (6 bases). The length of the CDR3 is 16 residues. Germline values: CDR1 PRHDT, CDR2 FYEKMQ (reference sequence). V was shortened by 1 base and J by 0 bases, with 10 bases between the two germline ends. CDR3 nucleotide sequence: TGTGCCAGCAGCTTAGCTGGACAGAGCTCCTACAATGAGCAGTTCTTC. It yields the protein CASSLAGQSSYNEQFF.

This clone was seen a handful of times. One end of the junction varies from germline; a read error may be responsible. The V call is TRBV27, the J call TRBJ1-6; no definite D call. The CDR3 runs 13 residues. The germline V gene encodes CDR1 MNHEY and CDR2 SMNVEV (reference sequence). CDR3 nucleotide sequence: TGTGCCAGCAGATTATCTGAGAGTTCACCCCTCCACTTT. This encodes CASRLSESSPLHF.

This chain uses TRBV19 with TRBJ1-2; 12 nucleotides agree with TRBD1. This CDR3 has 15 residues. J gave up 8 bases and V 5 bases, and 9 bases lay outside the gene matches. Looked up from germline, CDR1 is LNHDA and CDR2 is SQIVND (reference sequence). The CDR3 nucleotides read TGTGCCAGTAGTTTAGGGACAGGGGGCGCGAGCGGCTACACCTTC. Amino acid sequence: CASSLGTGGASGYTF.

V usage is TRBV10-2 and J usage is TRBJ2-3; D may be TRBD2 (5 bases). With 11 bases removed from V and 1 base from J, the gap between germline ends came to 16 bases. The CDR3 loop spans 14 amino acids. Germline assignment: CDR1 WSHSY and CDR2 SAAADI. The CDR3 sequence is CASTGISRTDTQYF. The CDR3 bases are TGCGCCTCAACCGGGATATCACGCACAGATACGCAGTATTTT.

The J gene is TRBJ1-2, the V gene TRBV15, with TRBD1 matching over 12 bases. Germline V gene sequence: CDR1 LNHNV, CDR2 YYDKDF (reference sequence). The CDR3 sequence is 14 residues long. The J segment lost 8 bases and the V segment lost 5 bases, leaving 6 bases of the junction unmatched. CDR3 in amino acids: CATSGDRGQGGYTF. The CDR3 coding sequence is TGTGCCACCAGCGGGGACAGGGGGCAAGGGGGCTACACCTTC.

The chain combines TRBV2 with TRBJ2-6, with D perhaps matching TRBD1 (6 bases). V lost 6 bases and J 4 bases, leaving 7 bases between the germline ends. CDR3 length equals 13 residues. Germline lookup yields CDR1 SNHLY and CDR2 FYNNEI. The CDR3 loop reads CASRGTGANVLTF. CDR3 sequence (DNA): TGTGCCAGCAGAGGGACAGGGGCCAACGTCCTGACTTTC.

V gene TRBV27 combines with J gene TRBJ2-1, with 12 bases identical to TRBD2. V gave up 6 bases and J gave up 0 bases; unmatched junction bases: 9. The CDR3 has 18 residues. CDR1 is MNHEY and CDR2 is SMNVEV in the germline V gene (reference sequence). CDR3 amino acids: CASRTLLTSGSSYNEQFF. The CDR3 DNA reads TGTGCCAGCAGGACACTTTTGACTAGCGGGAGCTCCTACAATGAGCAGTTCTTC.